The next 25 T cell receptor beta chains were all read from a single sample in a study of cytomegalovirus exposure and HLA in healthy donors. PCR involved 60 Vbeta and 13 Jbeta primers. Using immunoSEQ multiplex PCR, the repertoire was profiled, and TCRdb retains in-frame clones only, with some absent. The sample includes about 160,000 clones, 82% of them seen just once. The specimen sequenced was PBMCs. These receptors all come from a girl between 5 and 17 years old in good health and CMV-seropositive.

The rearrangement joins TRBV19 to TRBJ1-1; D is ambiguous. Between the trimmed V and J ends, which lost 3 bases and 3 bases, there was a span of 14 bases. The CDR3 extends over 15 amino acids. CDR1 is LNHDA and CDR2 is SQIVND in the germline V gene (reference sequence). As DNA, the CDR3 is TGTGCCAGTAGTATGAGCCGTATGTCCCACACTGAAGCTTTCTTT. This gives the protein CASSMSRMSHTEAFF.

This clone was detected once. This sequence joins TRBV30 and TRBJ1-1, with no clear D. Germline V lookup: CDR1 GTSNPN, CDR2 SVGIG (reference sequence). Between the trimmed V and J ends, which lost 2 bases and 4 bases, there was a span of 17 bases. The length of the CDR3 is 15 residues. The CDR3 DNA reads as TGTGCCTGGAGTTTTCCGAGAGGGCGGCTCACTGAAGCTTTCTTT. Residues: CAWSFPRGRLTEAFF.

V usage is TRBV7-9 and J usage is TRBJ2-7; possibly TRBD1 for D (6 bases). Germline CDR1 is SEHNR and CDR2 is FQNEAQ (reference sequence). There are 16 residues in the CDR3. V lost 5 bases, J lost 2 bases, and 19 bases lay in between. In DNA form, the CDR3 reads TGTGCCAGCAGCCGCCCCAGAGGGGGAAATACCTACGAGCAGTACTTC. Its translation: CASSRPRGGNTYEQYF.

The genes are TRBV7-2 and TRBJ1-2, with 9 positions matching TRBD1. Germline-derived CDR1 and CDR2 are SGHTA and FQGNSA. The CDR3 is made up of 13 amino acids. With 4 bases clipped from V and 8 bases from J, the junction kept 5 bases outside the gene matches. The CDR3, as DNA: TGTGCCAGCAGCTCTGGACAGGGGAACGGCTACACCTTC. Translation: CASSSGQGNGYTF. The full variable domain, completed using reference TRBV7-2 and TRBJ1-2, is GAGVSQSPSNKVTEKGKDVELRCDPISGHTALYWYRQSLGQGLEFLIYFQGNSAPDKSGLPSDRFSAERTGGSVSTLTIQRTQQEDSAVYLCASSSGQGNGYTFGSGTRLTVV.

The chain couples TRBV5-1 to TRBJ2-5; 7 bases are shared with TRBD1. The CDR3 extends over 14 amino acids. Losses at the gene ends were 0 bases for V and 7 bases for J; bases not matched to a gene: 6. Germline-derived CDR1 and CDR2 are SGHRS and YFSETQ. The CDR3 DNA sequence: TGCGCCAGCAGCTTGGGGGACAGCGGCGTGACCCAGTACTTC. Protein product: CASSLGDSGVTQYF.

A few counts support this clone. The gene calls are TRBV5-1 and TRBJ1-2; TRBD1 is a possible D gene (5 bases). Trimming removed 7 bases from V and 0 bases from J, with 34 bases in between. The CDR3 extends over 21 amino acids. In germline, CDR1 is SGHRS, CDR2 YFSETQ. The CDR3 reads CASGPFGGGRPAIVANYGYTF. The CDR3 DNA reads TGCGCCAGCGGACCGTTCGGCGGGGGGAGGCCAGCTATAGTTGCTAACTATGGCTACACCTTC.

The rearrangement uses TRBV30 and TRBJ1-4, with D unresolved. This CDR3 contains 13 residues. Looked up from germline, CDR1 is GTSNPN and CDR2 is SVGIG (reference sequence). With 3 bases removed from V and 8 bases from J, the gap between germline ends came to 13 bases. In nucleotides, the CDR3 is TGTGCCTGGAGATCGCAGAGCGGGGAAAAACTGTTTTTT. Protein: CAWRSQSGEKLFF.

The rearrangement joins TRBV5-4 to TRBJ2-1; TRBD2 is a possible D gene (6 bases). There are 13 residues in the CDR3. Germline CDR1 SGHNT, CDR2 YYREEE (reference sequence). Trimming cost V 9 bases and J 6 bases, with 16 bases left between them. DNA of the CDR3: TGTGCCATCCAGGGACTCCTACTCAATGAGCAGTTCTTC. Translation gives CAIQGLLLNEQFF.

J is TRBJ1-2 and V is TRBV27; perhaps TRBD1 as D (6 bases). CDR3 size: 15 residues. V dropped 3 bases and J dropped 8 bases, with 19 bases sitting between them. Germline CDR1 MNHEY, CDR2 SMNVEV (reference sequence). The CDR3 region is CASSFRSPGAGGYTF. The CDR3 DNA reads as TGTGCCAGCAGTTTCCGCTCCCCAGGGGCGGGCGGCTACACCTTC.

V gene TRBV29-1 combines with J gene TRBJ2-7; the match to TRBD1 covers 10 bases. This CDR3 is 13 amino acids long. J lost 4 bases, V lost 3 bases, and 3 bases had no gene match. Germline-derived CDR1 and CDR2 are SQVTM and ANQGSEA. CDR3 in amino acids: CSVEGQGTYEQYF. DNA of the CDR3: TGCAGCGTTGAGGGACAGGGGACATACGAGCAGTACTTC.

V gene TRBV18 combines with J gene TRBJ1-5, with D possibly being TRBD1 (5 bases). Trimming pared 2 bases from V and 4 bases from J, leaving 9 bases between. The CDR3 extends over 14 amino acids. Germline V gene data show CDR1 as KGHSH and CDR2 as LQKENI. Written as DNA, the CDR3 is TGTGCCAGCTCACCAGGGGACTTTAATCAGCCCCAGCATTTT. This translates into CASSPGDFNQPQHF.

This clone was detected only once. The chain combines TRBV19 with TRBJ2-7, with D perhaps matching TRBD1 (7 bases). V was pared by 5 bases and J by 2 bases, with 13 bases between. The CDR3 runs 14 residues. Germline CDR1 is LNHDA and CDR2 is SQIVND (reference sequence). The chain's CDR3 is CASSSRGTAYEQYF. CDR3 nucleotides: TGTGCCAGTAGTTCCCGGGGGACAGCCTACGAGCAGTACTTC.

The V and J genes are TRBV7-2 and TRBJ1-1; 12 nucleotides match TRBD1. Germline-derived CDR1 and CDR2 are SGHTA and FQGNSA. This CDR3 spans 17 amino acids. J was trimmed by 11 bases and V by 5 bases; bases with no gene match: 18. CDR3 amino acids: CASSTAPGQGAGGLAFF. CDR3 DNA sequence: TGTGCCAGCAGCACCGCACCGGGACAGGGGGCTGGAGGTTTGGCTTTCTTT.

The CDR3 DNA reads TGTGCCAGCAGTTTTCGGTCCAGGGGGCTTGGCTACACCTTC. As protein: CASSFRSRGLGYTF. The rearrangement joins TRBV28 to TRBJ1-2; 8 nucleotides line up with TRBD1. Germline CDR1 is MDHEN and CDR2 is SYDVKM. This CDR3 spans 14 amino acids. The V and J ends lost 3 bases and 7 bases, in that order; junction bases with no gene match: 7.

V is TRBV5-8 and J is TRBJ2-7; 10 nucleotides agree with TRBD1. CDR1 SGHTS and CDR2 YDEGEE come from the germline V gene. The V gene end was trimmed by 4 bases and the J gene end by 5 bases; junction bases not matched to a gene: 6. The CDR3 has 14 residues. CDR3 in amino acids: CASSTRDRGHEQYF. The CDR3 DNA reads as TGTGCCAGCAGCACCCGGGACAGGGGCCACGAGCAGTACTTC.

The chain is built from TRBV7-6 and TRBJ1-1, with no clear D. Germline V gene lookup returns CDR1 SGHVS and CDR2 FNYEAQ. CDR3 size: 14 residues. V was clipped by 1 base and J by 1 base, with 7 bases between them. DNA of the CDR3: TGTGCCAGCAGCTTAGGTTCAGGGAACACTGAAGCTTTCTTT. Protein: CASSLGSGNTEAFF.

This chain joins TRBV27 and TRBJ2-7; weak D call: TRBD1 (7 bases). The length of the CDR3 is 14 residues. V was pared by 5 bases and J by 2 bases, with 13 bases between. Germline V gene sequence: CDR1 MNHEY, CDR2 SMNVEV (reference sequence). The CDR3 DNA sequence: TGTGCCAGCAGTGAGGACAGGACTACCTACGAGCAGTACTTC. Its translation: CASSEDRTTYEQYF.

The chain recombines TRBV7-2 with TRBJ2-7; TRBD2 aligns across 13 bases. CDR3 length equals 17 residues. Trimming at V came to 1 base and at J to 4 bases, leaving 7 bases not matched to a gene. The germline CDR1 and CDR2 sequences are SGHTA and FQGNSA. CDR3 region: CASSLEYTSGGEYEQYF. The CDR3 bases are TGTGCCAGCAGCTTAGAATATACTAGCGGGGGGGAGTACGAGCAGTACTTC.

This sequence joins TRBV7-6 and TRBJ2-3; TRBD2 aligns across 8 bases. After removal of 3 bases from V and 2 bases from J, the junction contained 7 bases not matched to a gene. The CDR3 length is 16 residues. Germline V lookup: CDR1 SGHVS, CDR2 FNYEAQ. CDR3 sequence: CASSFPAGVPTDTQYF. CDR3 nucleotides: TGTGCCAGCAGCTTCCCAGCGGGGGTGCCCACAGATACGCAGTATTTT.

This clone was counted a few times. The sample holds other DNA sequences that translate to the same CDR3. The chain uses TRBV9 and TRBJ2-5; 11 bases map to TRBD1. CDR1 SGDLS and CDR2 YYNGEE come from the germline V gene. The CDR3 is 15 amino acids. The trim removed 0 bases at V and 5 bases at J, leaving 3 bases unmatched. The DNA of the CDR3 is TGTGCCAGCAGCGTAGGGGACAGGGGGTGGGAGACCCAGTACTTC. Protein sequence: CASSVGDRGWETQYF.

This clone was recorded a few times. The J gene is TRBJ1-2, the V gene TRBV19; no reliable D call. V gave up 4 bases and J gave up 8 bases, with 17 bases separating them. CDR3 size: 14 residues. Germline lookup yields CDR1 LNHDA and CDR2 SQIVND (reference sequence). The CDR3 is CASSSQLRSVGYTF. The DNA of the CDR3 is TGTGCCAGTAGTAGCCAACTTCGGTCTGTCGGCTACACCTTC.

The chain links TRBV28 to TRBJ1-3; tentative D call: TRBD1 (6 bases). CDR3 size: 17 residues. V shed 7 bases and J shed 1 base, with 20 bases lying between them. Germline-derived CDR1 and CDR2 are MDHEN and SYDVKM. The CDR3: CASNPRGARSSGNTIYF. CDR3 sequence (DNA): TGTGCCAGCAATCCCCGGGGGGCCCGGTCTTCTGGAAACACCATATATTTT.

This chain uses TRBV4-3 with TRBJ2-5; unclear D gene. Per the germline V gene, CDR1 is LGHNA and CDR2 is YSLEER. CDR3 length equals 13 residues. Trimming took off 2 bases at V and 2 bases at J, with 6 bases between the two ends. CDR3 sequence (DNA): TGCGCCAGCAGCCAAACAGCTCAAGAGACCCAGTACTTC. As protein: CASSQTAQETQYF.

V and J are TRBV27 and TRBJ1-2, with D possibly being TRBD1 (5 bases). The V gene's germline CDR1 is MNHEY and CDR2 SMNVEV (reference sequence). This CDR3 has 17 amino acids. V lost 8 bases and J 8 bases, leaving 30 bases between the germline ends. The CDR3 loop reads CASSLRPLTPGLEGYTF. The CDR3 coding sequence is TGTGCCAGCTCCCTGAGGCCCCTCACACCAGGGTTGGAGGGCTACACCTTC.

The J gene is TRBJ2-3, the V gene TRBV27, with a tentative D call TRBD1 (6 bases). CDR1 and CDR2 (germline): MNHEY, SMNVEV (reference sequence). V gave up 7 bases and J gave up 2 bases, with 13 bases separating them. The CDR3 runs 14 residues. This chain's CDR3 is CASTRQGYTDTQYF. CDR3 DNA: TGTGCCAGCACTCGTCAGGGGTACACAGATACGCAGTATTTT.